The 3 T cell receptor beta chains below all came from one sample that was sequenced in a study of blood T cell repertoires in COVID-19. Sequenced by immunoSEQ multiplex PCR; TCRdb stores in-frame clones only, minus some. The table has approximately 99,000 clones, 80% to 90% seen once. The sequenced sample consisted of peripheral blood. Source of these receptors: a human donor in a cohort sampled during active COVID-19.

This rearrangement joins TRBV24-1 to TRBJ2-3; 8 nucleotides agree with TRBD2. The CDR3 contains 17 residues. The germline V gene has CDR1 KGHDR and CDR2 SFDVKD. V lost 6 bases, J lost 3 bases, and 13 bases stayed unmatched. The CDR3 coding sequence is TGTGCCACCAGTCAGTCTTCGGGGGGGGGTCCTACAGATACGCAGTATTTT. The encoded protein is CATSQSSGGGPTDTQYF.

V gene TRBV9 combines with J gene TRBJ2-7, with 8 positions matching TRBD1. Germline V lookup: CDR1 SGDLS, CDR2 YYNGEE. V shed 2 bases and J 0 bases; nucleotides not matched to a gene: 1. The CDR3 is 14 amino acids. The CDR3 here is CASSVRGLSYEQYF. The CDR3 DNA is TGTGCCAGCAGCGTCAGGGGGCTCTCCTACGAGCAGTACTTC.

This chain's CDR3 is CASSIGLAGASSYEQYF. The DNA of the CDR3 is TGCGCCAGCAGTATCGGACTAGCGGGAGCGAGCTCCTACGAGCAGTACTTC. The V call is TRBV4-3, the J call TRBJ2-7, with 13 nucleotides matching TRBD2. Trimming cost V 6 bases and J 0 bases; bases outside gene matches: 8. Germline V CDR1 and CDR2: LGHNA, YSLEER. The CDR3 has 17 residues.